The 11 T cell receptor beta chains in this list originate from one sample, sequenced in a study of T-cell reconstitution after alpha-beta-depleted transplantation in children. Unique molecular identifiers were incorporated during preparation of the TCRbeta library. From the PCR reads, TCRdb called clonotypes with MiXCR, one entry per CDR3 protein. The sample yields approximately 520,000 distinct CDR3 sequences, more than 9.5% seen once. This material consisted of PBMCs, mostly from graft donor cells, taken 180 days after TCRalphabeta/CD19-depleted stem cell transplant. These receptor sequences come from a female patient aged 2-15 years who had a stem cell transplant for aplastic anemia, so the T cells may come from the graft donor.

CDR3 DNA: TGCAGTGCTAGTGGCGAGGGGGAAGCTAGCAATCAGCCCCAGCATTTT. It encodes CSASGEGEASNQPQHF. The chain couples TRBV20-1 to TRBJ1-5; D might be TRBD1 (6 bases). There are 16 residues in the CDR3. Germline V gives CDR1 DFQATT, CDR2 SNEGSKA (reference sequence). V lost 3 bases and J lost 0, with 15 bases in between.

In this sample, this clonotype turned up a few times. This chain links TRBV29-1 with TRBJ2-3; TRBD2 agrees at 11 bases. Germline lookup yields CDR1 SQVTM and CDR2 ANQGSEA. This CDR3 has 16 residues. Trimming removed 1 base from V and 5 bases from J; junction bases left unmatched: 8. CDR3 in DNA: TGCAGCGTTGAAGCCTTAGCGGGAGGGCGCTTAGATACGCAGTATTTT. Residues: CSVEALAGGRLDTQYF.

This clonotype appeared many times. This chain uses TRBV7-2 with TRBJ2-7, with TRBD1 as a possible D gene (5 bases). CDR3 length: 15 residues. Trimming stripped 6 bases from V and 5 bases from J, with 20 bases between. Germline V gene data show CDR1 as SGHTA and CDR2 as FQGNSA. The CDR3 bases are TGTGCCAGCAGGGCCAGGGTAGGATCTTTCCACGAGCAGTACGTC. Protein product: CASRARVGSFHEQYV.

This clonotype showed up many times. The gene calls are TRBV20-1 and TRBJ2-1; D is uncertain. Trimming took off 2 bases at V and 5 bases at J, with 1 base between the two ends. The CDR3 length is 10 residues. Germline CDR1 is DFQATT and CDR2 is SNEGSKA (reference sequence). The CDR3 DNA is TGCAGTGCTAGAAACAATGAGCAGTTCTTC. Encoded protein: CSARNNEQFF.

The V gene is TRBV15, the J gene TRBJ2-3; 7 positions agree with TRBD2. CDR3 size: 15 residues. After removal of 3 bases from V and 4 bases from J, the junction contained 7 bases not matched to a gene. CDR1 and CDR2 (germline): LNHNV, YYDKDF (reference sequence). The CDR3 nucleotides are TGTGCCACCAGCAGTCCGTGGACTAGGGCAGATACGCAGTATTTT. As protein: CATSSPWTRADTQYF.

The chain is built from TRBV29-1 and TRBJ1-2, with 8 bases identical to TRBD1. This CDR3 region has 16 residues. The V and J ends lost 0 bases and 3 bases, in that order; junction bases with no gene match: 9. Germline assignment: CDR1 SQVTM and CDR2 ANQGSEA. The CDR3 spells CSVEEIGGQGDYGYTF. The CDR3 bases are TGCAGCGTTGAAGAAATAGGAGGACAGGGTGACTATGGCTACACCTTC.

The V and J genes are TRBV11-1 and TRBJ1-6; D may be TRBD1 (5 bases). The CDR3 runs 14 residues. V dropped 5 bases and J dropped 6 bases, with 11 bases sitting between them. From germline, CDR1 is SGHAT and CDR2 FQDESV (reference sequence). This CDR3 is CASSAGTANSPLHF. The CDR3 bases are TGTGCCAGCAGCGCCGGGACGGCTAATTCACCCCTCCACTTT.

This rearrangement joins TRBV7-9 to TRBJ2-3; possibly TRBD2 for D (6 bases). The CDR3 covers 17 residues. Germline loops: CDR1 SEHNR, CDR2 FQNEAQ (reference sequence). With 4 bases removed from V and 5 bases from J, the gap between germline ends came to 22 bases. The CDR3 DNA is TGTGCCAGCAGCTATGGGGCCTTAGCGGAGGCTAAAGATACGCAGTATTTT. Amino acid sequence: CASSYGALAEAKDTQYF.

The sample holds a few counts of this clonotype. Here the CDR3 DNA reads TGTGCCAGTAGTGCATCGGGGGGTTACAATCAGCCCCAGCATTTT. Translated, it gives CASSASGGYNQPQHF. This chain uses TRBV19 with TRBJ1-5; maybe TRBD1 (5 bases). CDR3 length equals 15 residues. Germline CDR1 LNHDA, CDR2 SQIVND (reference sequence). V dropped 5 bases and J dropped 3 bases, with 14 bases sitting between them.

This clonotype occurred many times. This chain links TRBV5-1 with TRBJ2-3; D assignment may be TRBD1 or TRBD2 (5 bases each). The CDR3 has 14 residues. Deletions cut 1 base from V and 0 bases from J, with 6 bases between. Looked up from germline, CDR1 is SGHRS and CDR2 is YFSETQ. The CDR3 sequence is CASSLRDSTDTQYF. CDR3 in DNA: TGCGCCAGCAGCTTGAGGGACAGCACAGATACGCAGTATTTT.

V usage is TRBV7-9 and J usage is TRBJ2-5; 10 bases agree with TRBD1. The junction had 5 bases not matched to a gene; V was cut back by 2 bases and J by 2 bases. Germline CDR1 is SEHNR and CDR2 is FQNEAQ (reference sequence). The CDR3 is 16 residues long. CDR3 sequence (DNA): TGTGCCAGCAGCTTAAGCGGACAGGGGGTACAAGAGACCCAGTACTTC. Translated, it gives CASSLSGQGVQETQYF.